Below are 31 T cell receptor beta chains sequenced from a single sample in a study of T-cell reconstitution after alpha-beta-depleted transplantation in children. The TCRbeta library incorporated unique molecular identifiers. MiXCR, applied by TCRdb to the PCR reads, yields one record per CDR3 protein. The sample carries around 500,000 distinct CDR3 sequences, about 21% recorded once. Sequenced here: PBMCs, mostly from graft donor cells, sampled 360 days after TCRalphabeta/CD19-depleted stem cell transplant. These receptors originate from a boy under three years old who had a stem cell transplant for acute myeloid leukemia, so the T cells may come from the graft donor.

This clonotype was detected a few times. DNA for the CDR3: TGTGCCAGCAGCTCTTGGACAGGGGACGGCTCTGGGGCCAACGTCCTGACTTTC. This sequence encodes CASSSWTGDGSGANVLTF. The V and J genes are TRBV7-3 and TRBJ2-6; 9 nucleotides match TRBD1. CDR3 size: 18 residues. Germline CDR1 is SGHTA and CDR2 is FQGTGA. After removal of 4 bases from V and 0 bases from J, the junction contained 7 bases not matched to a gene.

This clonotype was counted a few times. The chain is built from TRBV4-3 and TRBJ2-1, with 13 bases identical to TRBD2. The CDR3 loop spans 14 amino acids. Germline CDR1 reads LGHNA; CDR2 reads YSLEER. V trimming: 6 bases; J trimming: 9 bases; junction bases outside the gene matches: 5. The CDR3 DNA reads TGCGCCAGCAGTGGGACTAGCGGGGCTGTTGAGCAGTTCTTC. It is translated as CASSGTSGAVEQFF.

The rearrangement uses TRBV7-2 and TRBJ1-2; 7 bases are shared with TRBD1. Per the germline V gene, CDR1 is SGHTA and CDR2 is FQGNSA. The CDR3 has 14 amino acids. The J segment lost 4 bases and the V segment lost 5 bases, leaving 7 bases of the junction unmatched. The CDR3 loop is CASSTRQGGYGYTF. Written as DNA, the CDR3 is TGTGCCAGCAGCACTCGACAGGGAGGCTATGGCTACACCTTC. The entire variable domain, with the rest obtained from reference TRBV7-2 and TRBJ1-2, is as follows: GAGVSQSPSNKVTEKGKDVELRCDPISGHTALYWYRQSLGQGLEFLIYFQGNSAPDKSGLPSDRFSAERTGGSVSTLTIQRTQQEDSAVYLCASSTRQGGYGYTFGSGTRLTVV.

This clonotype was seen just once. J is TRBJ2-5 and V is TRBV12-3 or TRBV12-4; possibly TRBD1 for D (5 bases). V lost 10 bases, J lost 7 bases, and 16 bases lay in between. CDR3 length equals 12 residues. CDR3 coding DNA: TGTGCCACCCGTAGGGGTCCCGGGACCCAGTACTTC. This codes for CATRRGPGTQYF.

This clonotype was picked up many times. This sequence joins TRBV7-8 and TRBJ2-1; D might be TRBD1 (6 bases). Germline V gene lookup returns CDR1 SGHVS and CDR2 FQNEAQ. V was clipped by 6 bases and J by 0 bases, with 12 bases between them. The CDR3 has 15 amino acids. The CDR3 reads CASSPPGHSYNEQFF. CDR3 in DNA: TGTGCCAGCAGTCCACCGGGACACTCCTACAATGAGCAGTTCTTC.

This clonotype was seen only a few times. This rearrangement joins TRBV20-1 to TRBJ1-5; unclear D gene. Between the trimmed V and J ends, which lost 0 bases and 4 bases, there was a span of 10 bases. The CDR3 loop spans 14 amino acids. In germline, CDR1 is DFQATT, CDR2 SNEGSKA (reference sequence). The CDR3 nucleotides are TGCAGTGCTAGAGATGGAACACAAAATCAGCCCCAGCATTTT. Translated, it gives CSARDGTQNQPQHF.

This clonotype was found a few times. V usage is TRBV7-3 and J usage is TRBJ2-5; 7 bases align to TRBD1. The CDR3 loop spans 15 amino acids. CDR1 is SGHTA, CDR2 FQGTGA, per germline. J gave up 5 bases and V 0 bases, and 6 bases lay outside the gene matches. The CDR3 DNA is TGTGCCAGCAGCTTAACAGGGGGCAGAGAGGAGACCCAGTACTTC. Its translation: CASSLTGGREETQYF.

This clonotype was picked up many times. The chain has TRBV29-1 and TRBJ2-5; D call uncertain. This CDR3 is 14 amino acids long. CDR1 is SQVTM and CDR2 is ANQGSEA in the germline V gene. The V end lost 1 base, the J end lost 3 bases, and 12 bases lay between the germline ends. Written as DNA, the CDR3 is TGCAGCGTTGAAGGCCGGGCCTCCAAAGAGACCCAGTACTTC. It translates to CSVEGRASKETQYF.

This clonotype was seen more than once but under ten times. This rearrangement joins TRBV6-5 to TRBJ2-2, with 8 bases fitting TRBD1. The germline V gene has CDR1 MNHEY and CDR2 SVGAGI. V lost 2 bases and J lost 2; bases outside the gene matches: 4. This CDR3 has 16 residues. The CDR3 region has the DNA TGTGCCAGCAGTTACAGTGACAGGGGAAACACCGGGGAGCTGTTTTTT. Translated, it gives CASSYSDRGNTGELFF.

Only a few counts were recorded for this clonotype. This chain's CDR3 is CSAWTANTEAFF. Here the CDR3 DNA reads TGCAGTGCTTGGACAGCGAACACTGAAGCTTTCTTT. The chain links TRBV20-1 to TRBJ1-1, with a tentative D call TRBD1 (6 bases). Germline assignment: CDR1 DFQATT and CDR2 SNEGSKA (reference sequence). The CDR3 extends over 12 amino acids. Trimming removed 5 bases at V and 1 base at J, with 8 bases between.

This clonotype occurred a few times. CDR3 sequence reads: CASSLVSGTNEQFF. CDR3 DNA sequence: TGTGCCAGCAGCTTAGTCTCTGGTACGAATGAGCAGTTCTTC. The chain links TRBV7-9 to TRBJ2-1; D gene ambiguous. Trimming removed 1 base from V and 7 bases from J, with 11 bases in between. The germline gives CDR1 SEHNR, CDR2 FQNEAQ (reference sequence). There are 14 residues in the CDR3.

The table lists this clonotype with many counts. The J gene is TRBJ1-6, the V gene TRBV10-2; 9 bases map to TRBD1. J was trimmed by 3 bases and V by 2 bases; bases with no gene match: 8. The CDR3 contains 18 residues. Germline lookup yields CDR1 WSHSY and CDR2 SAAADI. CDR3 bases: TGCGCCAGCAGTGAGGTTGACAGGGGGGCTGGCTATAATTCACCCCTCCACTTT. Its translation is CASSEVDRGAGYNSPLHF.

The sample holds many counts of this clonotype. The chain employs TRBV20-1 and TRBJ2-7; no firm D call. The CDR3 sequence is 14 residues long. Germline values: CDR1 DFQATT, CDR2 SNEGSKA (reference sequence). The V gene lost 0 bases and the J gene lost 2 bases, with 11 bases spanning the gap. CDR3 region: CSARDRASAYEQYF. The CDR3 DNA sequence: TGCAGTGCTAGAGATCGGGCCTCCGCCTACGAGCAGTACTTC.

This chain links TRBV20-1 with TRBJ1-1; D is uncertain. The germline CDR1 and CDR2 sequences are DFQATT and SNEGSKA (reference sequence). The CDR3 covers 10 residues. V was cut by 3 bases and J by 9 bases, with 8 bases left in between. Here the CDR3 DNA reads TGCAGTGCTAGGGACTTCCAAGCTTTCTTT. Its translation is CSARDFQAFF.

The chain is built from TRBV15 and TRBJ2-3; 9 nucleotides align to TRBD2. The CDR3 is 18 residues long. V gave up 0 bases and J gave up 3 bases; unmatched junction bases: 10. CDR1 and CDR2 (germline): LNHNV, YYDKDF (reference sequence). CDR3 amino acids: CATSRDRRLAGTTDTQYF. The CDR3 DNA reads as TGTGCCACCAGCAGAGATAGGCGCCTAGCGGGGACTACAGATACGCAGTATTTT.

This clonotype has a handful of counts. V is TRBV10-3 and J is TRBJ2-1; D is perhaps TRBD1 or TRBD2 (5 bases each). The CDR3 extends over 12 amino acids. Trimming cost V 6 bases and J 8 bases, with 11 bases left between them. The germline V gene has CDR1 ENHRY and CDR2 SYGVKD. CDR3 DNA: TGTGCCATCAGCTCCAGAGGGGATGAGCAGTTCTTC. Translating it yields CAISSRGDEQFF.

The V and J genes are TRBV29-1 and TRBJ1-1, with D perhaps TRBD1 (6 bases). The CDR3 totals 14 residues. Between the trimmed V and J ends, which lost 4 bases and 7 bases, there was a span of 19 bases. CDR1 and CDR2 (germline): SQVTM, ANQGSEA. For the CDR3, the DNA is TGCAGCGTTGTACTCAGGGGAGTGAAGGTTGAAGCTTTCTTT. Translated, it gives CSVVLRGVKVEAFF.

This clonotype turned up a few times. The chain employs TRBV11-2 and TRBJ2-5, with TRBD1 matching 7 bases. V lost 5 bases to trimming and J lost 2 bases; unmatched junction nucleotides: 8. CDR3 length: 15 residues. Germline lookup yields CDR1 SGHAT and CDR2 FQNNGV. CDR3 DNA: TGTGCCAGCAGCCCGACAGGGTGGGGGCAAGAGACCCAGTACTTC. Its translation is CASSPTGWGQETQYF.

The V gene is TRBV7-8, the J gene TRBJ2-6; TRBD1 or TRBD2 may be the D gene (6 bases each). Per germline, CDR1 SGHVS and CDR2 FQNEAQ. The CDR3 is made up of 17 amino acids. Trimming removed 0 bases from V and 0 bases from J, with 9 bases in between. DNA of the CDR3: TGTGCCAGCAGCTTAGCATGGGGGGCCTCTGGGGCCAACGTCCTGACTTTC. Protein: CASSLAWGASGANVLTF.

This clonotype occurred many times. The chain couples TRBV29-1 to TRBJ1-2; D is undetermined. The germline gives CDR1 SQVTM, CDR2 ANQGSEA. The CDR3 loop spans 12 amino acids. Trimming cost V 3 bases and J 7 bases, with 12 bases left between them. CDR3 residues: CSVDHGPSGYTF. The CDR3 bases are TGCAGCGTTGACCATGGCCCGTCTGGCTACACCTTC.

V gene TRBV20-1 combines with J gene TRBJ1-1; the D gene is possibly TRBD1 (5 bases). V was shortened by 3 bases and J by 8 bases, with 19 bases between the two germline ends. The CDR3 spans 14 residues. Looked up from germline, CDR1 is DFQATT and CDR2 is SNEGSKA (reference sequence). The CDR3: CSARMVFGTAEAFF. The CDR3 bases are TGCAGTGCTAGGATGGTTTTCGGGACCGCGGAAGCTTTCTTT.

This clonotype was picked up a small number of times. The V gene is TRBV12-3 or TRBV12-4, the J gene TRBJ1-1, with 7 bases matching TRBD1. CDR3 length: 14 amino acids. V gave up 3 bases and J gave up 4 bases; unmatched junction bases: 5. The CDR3 is CASSFERGLTEAFF. The CDR3 nucleotides are TGTGCCAGCAGTTTCGAAAGGGGGCTCACTGAAGCTTTCTTT.

The chain employs TRBV7-2 and TRBJ2-3; a possible D gene is TRBD2 (5 bases). CDR1 and CDR2 from the germline V gene are SGHTA and FQGNSA. The CDR3 has 16 residues. The V and J ends lost 7 bases and 0 bases respectively, with 17 bases between them. CDR3 nucleotides: TGTGCCAGCACCCCGTTGGGCGGGCAAAGCACAGATACGCAGTATTTT. Translating it yields CASTPLGGQSTDTQYF.

This chain links TRBV7-2 with TRBJ1-5; tentative D call: TRBD1 (6 bases). The CDR3 consists of 14 residues. Germline V CDR1 and CDR2: SGHTA, FQGNSA. V was cut by 2 bases and J by 4 bases, with 9 bases left in between. CDR3: CASSLPQGNQPQHF. The CDR3 nucleotides are TGTGCCAGCAGCTTACCACAGGGAAATCAGCCCCAGCATTTT.

This clonotype was seen repeatedly, ten times or more. The rearrangement uses TRBV18 and TRBJ2-7; 8 bases are shared with TRBD1. This CDR3 is built from 16 residues. Trimming cost V 4 bases and J 1 base; bases outside gene matches: 9. The germline CDR1 and CDR2 sequences are KGHSH and LQKENI. In DNA form, the CDR3 reads TGTGCCAGCTCACTCTTACCGGGACAGGCATCCTACGAGCAGTACGTC. The encoded protein is CASSLLPGQASYEQYV.

The chain combines TRBV12-3 or TRBV12-4 with TRBJ2-3; 7 nucleotides match TRBD1. The CDR3 contains 16 residues. Trimming cost V 3 bases and J 0 bases; bases outside gene matches: 6. The CDR3 region is CASSFRQGLSTDTQYF. As DNA, the CDR3 is TGTGCCAGCAGTTTTCGACAGGGCCTAAGCACAGATACGCAGTATTTT.

The rearrangement links TRBV12-3 or TRBV12-4 to TRBJ2-3; 9 bases match TRBD2. The CDR3 is made up of 18 amino acids. V trimming: 6 bases; J trimming: 2 bases; junction bases outside the gene matches: 15. CDR3 sequence: CASSLPPSGVTYTDTQYF. The CDR3 DNA is TGTGCCAGCAGCCTGCCCCCTAGCGGGGTCACGTACACAGATACGCAGTATTTT.

The chain combines TRBV5-1 with TRBJ2-1; 7 bases fit TRBD1. Germline assignment: CDR1 SGHRS and CDR2 YFSETQ. The CDR3 length is 15 residues. V was clipped by 3 bases and J by 3 bases; unmatched bases: 6. CDR3 protein: CASSSYGTDYNEQFF. The CDR3 DNA reads TGCGCCAGCAGCTCCTACGGGACAGACTACAATGAGCAGTTCTTC. Supplemented by reference TRBV5-1 and TRBJ2-1, the full variable domain reads KAGVTQTPRYLIKTRGQQVTLSCSPISGHRSVSWYQQTPGQGLQFLFEYFSETQRNKGNFPGRFSGRQFSNSRSEMNVSTLELGDSALYLCASSSYGTDYNEQFFGPGTRLTVL.

This clonotype came up many times. The rearrangement uses TRBV7-2 and TRBJ2-7, with no clear D. CDR1 is SGHTA and CDR2 is FQGNSA in the germline V gene. CDR3 length: 13 amino acids. The V and J ends lost 1 base and 3 bases respectively, with 7 bases between them. CDR3 protein: CASSLGVGYEQYV. The DNA for the CDR3 is TGTGCCAGCAGCTTAGGGGTGGGCTACGAGCAGTACGTC.

At least ten counts were recorded for this clonotype. The rearrangement links TRBV29-1 to TRBJ2-3; 8 nucleotides match TRBD1. The CDR3 is made up of 14 amino acids. Per the germline V gene, CDR1 is SQVTM and CDR2 is ANQGSEA. The ends lost 4 bases at V and 5 bases at J; junction bases unmatched: 8. The CDR3 nucleotides are TGCAGCGTTGGGACAGGGAGCCCGGGAGATACGCAGTATTTT. Residues: CSVGTGSPGDTQYF.

This clonotype was observed at least ten times. This CDR3 is CSANGELGGLNEQFF. The CDR3 coding sequence is TGCAGTGCAAATGGGGAACTAGGCGGCCTCAATGAGCAGTTCTTC. This sequence joins TRBV20-1 and TRBJ2-1; D is perhaps TRBD2 (5 bases). Per germline, CDR1 DFQATT and CDR2 SNEGSKA (reference sequence). V was cut by 6 bases and J by 6 bases, with 21 bases left in between. This CDR3 contains 15 residues.